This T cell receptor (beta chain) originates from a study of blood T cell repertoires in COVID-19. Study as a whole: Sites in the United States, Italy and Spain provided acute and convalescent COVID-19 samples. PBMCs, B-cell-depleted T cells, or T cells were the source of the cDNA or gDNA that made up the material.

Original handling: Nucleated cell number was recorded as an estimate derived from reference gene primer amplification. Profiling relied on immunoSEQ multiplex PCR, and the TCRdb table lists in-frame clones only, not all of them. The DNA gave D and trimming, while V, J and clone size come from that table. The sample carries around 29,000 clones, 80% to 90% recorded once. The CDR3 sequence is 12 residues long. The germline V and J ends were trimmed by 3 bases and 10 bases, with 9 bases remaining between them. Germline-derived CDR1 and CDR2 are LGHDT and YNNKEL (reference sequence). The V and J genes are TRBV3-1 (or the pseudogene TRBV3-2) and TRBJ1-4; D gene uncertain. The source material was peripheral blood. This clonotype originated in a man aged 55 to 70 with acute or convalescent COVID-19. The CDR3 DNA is TGTGCCAGCAGCCATCACCCCAGAAAACTGTTTTTT. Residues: CASSHHPRKLFF.